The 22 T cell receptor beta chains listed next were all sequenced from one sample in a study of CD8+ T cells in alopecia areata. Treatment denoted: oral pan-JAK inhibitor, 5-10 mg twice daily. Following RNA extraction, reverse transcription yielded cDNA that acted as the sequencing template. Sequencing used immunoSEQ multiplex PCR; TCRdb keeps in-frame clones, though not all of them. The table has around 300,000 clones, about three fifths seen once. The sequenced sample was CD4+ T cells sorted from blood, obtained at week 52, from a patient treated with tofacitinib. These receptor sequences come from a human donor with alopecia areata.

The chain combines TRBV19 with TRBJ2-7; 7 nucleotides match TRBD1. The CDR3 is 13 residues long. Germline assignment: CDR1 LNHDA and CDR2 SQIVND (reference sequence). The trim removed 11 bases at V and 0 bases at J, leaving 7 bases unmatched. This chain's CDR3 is CASEGASSYEQYF. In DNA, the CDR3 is TGTGCCTCCGAGGGGGCGTCCTCCTACGAGCAGTACTTC.

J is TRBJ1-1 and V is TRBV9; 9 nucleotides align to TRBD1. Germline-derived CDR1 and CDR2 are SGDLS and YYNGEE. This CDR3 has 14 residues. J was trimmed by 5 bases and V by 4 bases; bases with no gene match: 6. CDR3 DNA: TGTGCCAGCAGCCTACAGGGGGCACGTACTGAAGCTTTCTTT. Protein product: CASSLQGARTEAFF.

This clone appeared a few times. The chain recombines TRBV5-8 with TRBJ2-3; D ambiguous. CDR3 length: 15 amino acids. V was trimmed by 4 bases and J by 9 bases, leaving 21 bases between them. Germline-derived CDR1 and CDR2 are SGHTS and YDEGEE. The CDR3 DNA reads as TGTGCCAGCAGCCTTCTGGAGTTAGCACAGATAACGCAGTATTTT. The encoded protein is CASSLLELAQITQYF.

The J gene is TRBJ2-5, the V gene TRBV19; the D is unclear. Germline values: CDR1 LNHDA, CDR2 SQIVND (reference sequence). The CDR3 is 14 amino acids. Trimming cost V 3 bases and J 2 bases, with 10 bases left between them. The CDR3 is CASSISLLQETQYF. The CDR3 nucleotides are TGTGCCAGTAGTATTTCCCTACTACAAGAGACCCAGTACTTC.

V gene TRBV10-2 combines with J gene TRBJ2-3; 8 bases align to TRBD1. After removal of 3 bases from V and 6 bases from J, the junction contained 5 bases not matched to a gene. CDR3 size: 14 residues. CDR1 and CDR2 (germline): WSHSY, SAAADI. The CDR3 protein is CASSEPQGADTQYF. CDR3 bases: TGCGCCAGCAGTGAACCGCAGGGGGCGGATACGCAGTATTTT.

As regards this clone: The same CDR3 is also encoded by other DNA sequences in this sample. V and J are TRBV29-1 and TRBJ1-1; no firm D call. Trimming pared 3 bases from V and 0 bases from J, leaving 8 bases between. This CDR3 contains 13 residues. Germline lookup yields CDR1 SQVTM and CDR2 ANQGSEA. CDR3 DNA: TGCAGCGTTGAGGGTCGGCTGAACACTGAAGCTTTCTTT. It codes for CSVEGRLNTEAFF.

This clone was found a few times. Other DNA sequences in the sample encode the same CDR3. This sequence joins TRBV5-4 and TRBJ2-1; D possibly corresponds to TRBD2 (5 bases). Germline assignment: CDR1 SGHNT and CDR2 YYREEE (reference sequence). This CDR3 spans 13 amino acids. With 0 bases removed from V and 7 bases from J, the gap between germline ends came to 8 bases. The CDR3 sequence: CASSLAGSNEQFF. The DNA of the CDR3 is TGTGCCAGCAGCTTGGCGGGGTCTAATGAGCAGTTCTTC.

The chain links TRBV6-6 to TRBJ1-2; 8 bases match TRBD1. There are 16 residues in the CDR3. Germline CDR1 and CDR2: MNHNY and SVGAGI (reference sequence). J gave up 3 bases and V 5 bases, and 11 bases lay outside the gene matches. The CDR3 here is CASSRTRQGPDYGYTF. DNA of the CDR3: TGTGCCAGCAGTCGAACCCGACAGGGGCCAGACTATGGCTACACCTTC.

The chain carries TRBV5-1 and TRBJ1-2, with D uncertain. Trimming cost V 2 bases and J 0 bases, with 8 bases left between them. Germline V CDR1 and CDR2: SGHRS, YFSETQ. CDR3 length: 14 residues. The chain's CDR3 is CASSFGITNYGYTF. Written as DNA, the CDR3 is TGCGCCAGCAGCTTCGGGATCACTAACTATGGCTACACCTTC.

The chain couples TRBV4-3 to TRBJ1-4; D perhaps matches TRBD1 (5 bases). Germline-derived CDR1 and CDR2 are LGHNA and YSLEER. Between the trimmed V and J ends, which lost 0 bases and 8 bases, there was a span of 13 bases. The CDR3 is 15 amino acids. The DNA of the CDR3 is TGCGCCAGCAGCCAAGATCGGGGGTGGCGGGAAAAACTGTTTTTT. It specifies CASSQDRGWREKLFF.

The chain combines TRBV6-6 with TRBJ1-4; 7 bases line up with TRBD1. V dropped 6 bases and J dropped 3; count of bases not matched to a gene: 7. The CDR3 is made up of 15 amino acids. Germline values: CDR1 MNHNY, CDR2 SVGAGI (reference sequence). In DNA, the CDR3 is TGTGCCAGCAGCCAGACCCAGGGGGCTAATGAAAAACTGTTTTTT. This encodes CASSQTQGANEKLFF.

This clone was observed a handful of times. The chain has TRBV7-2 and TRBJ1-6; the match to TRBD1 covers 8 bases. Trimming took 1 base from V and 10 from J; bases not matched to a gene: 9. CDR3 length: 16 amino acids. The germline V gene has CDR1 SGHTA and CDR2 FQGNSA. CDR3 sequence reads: CASSLGLRGQGSPLHF. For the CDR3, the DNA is TGTGCCAGCAGCTTAGGCCTCAGGGGGCAGGGATCACCCCTCCACTTT.

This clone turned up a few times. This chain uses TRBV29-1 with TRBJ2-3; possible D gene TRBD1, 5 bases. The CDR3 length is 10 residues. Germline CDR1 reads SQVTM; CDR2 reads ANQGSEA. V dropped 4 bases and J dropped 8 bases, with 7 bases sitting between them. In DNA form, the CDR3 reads TGCAGCGTTGCTCAGGGTACGCAGTATTTT. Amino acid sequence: CSVAQGTQYF.

CDR3 sequence reads: CASSLLAGDTDTQYF. The CDR3 region has the DNA TGCGCCAGCAGCTTATTAGCGGGGGACACAGATACGCAGTATTTT. V and J are TRBV5-1 and TRBJ2-3; the match to TRBD2 covers 9 bases. After removal of 2 bases from V and 2 bases from J, the junction contained 3 bases not matched to a gene. CDR3 length equals 15 residues. The germline gives CDR1 SGHRS, CDR2 YFSETQ. Filled out from reference TRBV5-1 and TRBJ2-3, the complete variable domain reads KAGVTQTPRYLIKTRGQQVTLSCSPISGHRSVSWYQQTPGQGLQFLFEYFSETQRNKGNFPGRFSGRQFSNSRSEMNVSTLELGDSALYLCASSLLAGDTDTQYFGPGTRLTVL.

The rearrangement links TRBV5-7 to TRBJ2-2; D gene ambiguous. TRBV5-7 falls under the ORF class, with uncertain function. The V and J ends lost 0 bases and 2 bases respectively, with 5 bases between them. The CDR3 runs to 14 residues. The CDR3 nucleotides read TGTGCCAGCAGCTTGGCGTCTAACACCGGGGAGCTGTTTTTT. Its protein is CASSLASNTGELFF.

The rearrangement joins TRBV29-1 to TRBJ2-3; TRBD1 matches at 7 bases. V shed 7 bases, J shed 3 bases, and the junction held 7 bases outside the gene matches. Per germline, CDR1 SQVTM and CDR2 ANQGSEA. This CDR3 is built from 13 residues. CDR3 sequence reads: CSGDRQGTDTQYF. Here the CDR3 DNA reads TGCAGCGGGGACCGACAGGGAACAGATACGCAGTATTTT.

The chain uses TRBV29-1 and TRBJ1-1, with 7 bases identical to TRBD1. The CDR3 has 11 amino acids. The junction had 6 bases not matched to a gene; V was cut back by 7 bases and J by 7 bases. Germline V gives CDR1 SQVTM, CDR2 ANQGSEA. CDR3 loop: CSGRQGNEAFF. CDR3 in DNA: TGCAGCGGCAGACAGGGAAATGAAGCTTTCTTT.

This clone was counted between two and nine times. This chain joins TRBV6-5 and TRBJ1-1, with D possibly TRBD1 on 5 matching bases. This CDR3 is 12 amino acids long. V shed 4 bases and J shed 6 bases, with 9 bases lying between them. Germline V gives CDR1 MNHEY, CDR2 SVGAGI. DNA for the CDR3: TGTGCCAGCAGTTCCGGGGCGTCTGAAGCTTTCTTT. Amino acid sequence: CASSSGASEAFF.

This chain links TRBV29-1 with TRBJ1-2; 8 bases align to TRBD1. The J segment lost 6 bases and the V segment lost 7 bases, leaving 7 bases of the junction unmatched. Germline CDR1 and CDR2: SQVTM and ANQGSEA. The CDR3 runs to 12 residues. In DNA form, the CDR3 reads TGCAGCGCCCAGGGGGCAGGCGATGGCTACACCTTC. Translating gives CSAQGAGDGYTF.

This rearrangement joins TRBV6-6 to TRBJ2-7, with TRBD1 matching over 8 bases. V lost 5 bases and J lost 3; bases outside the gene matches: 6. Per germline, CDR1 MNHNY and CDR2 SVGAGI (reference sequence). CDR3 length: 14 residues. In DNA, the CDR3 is TGTGCCAGCAGTGGCCTAGGACAGGGCTACGAGCAGTACTTC. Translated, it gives CASSGLGQGYEQYF.

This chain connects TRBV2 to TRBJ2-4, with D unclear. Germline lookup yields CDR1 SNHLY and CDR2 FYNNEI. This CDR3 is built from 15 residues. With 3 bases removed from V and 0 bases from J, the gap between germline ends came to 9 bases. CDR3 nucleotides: TGTGCCAGCAGTGAGGCAACCCAAGCCAAAAACATTCAGTACTTC. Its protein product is CASSEATQAKNIQYF.

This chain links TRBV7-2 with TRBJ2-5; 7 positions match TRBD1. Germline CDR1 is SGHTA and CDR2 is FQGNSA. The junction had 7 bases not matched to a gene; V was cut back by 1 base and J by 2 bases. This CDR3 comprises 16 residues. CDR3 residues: CASSLGIQGNQETQYF. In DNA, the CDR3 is TGTGCCAGCAGCTTAGGAATACAGGGGAATCAAGAGACCCAGTACTTC.